The clone carrying this T cell receptor (beta chain) was recorded only once. This entry comes from a study of CD8 T cells in Susac syndrome. After extraction with the RNeasy kit, roughly 0.45 to 1 ug of the RNA was reverse transcribed using random hexamers. The amplification used immunoSEQ multiplex PCR on TCR beta CDR3; it spanned 54 Vbeta and 13 Jbeta. One entry per CDR3 protein results from TCRdb running MiXCR on the immunoSEQ multiplex PCR reads. The data contain approximately 300,000 distinct CDR3 sequences, around 91% of them singletons. The authors carried out high-throughput sequencing of TCR beta. They applied it to CD8+ and CD4+ T cells obtained from blood. The sample comprised CD8+ T cells from PBMCs. The TCR was taken from a human donor with multiple sclerosis.

CDR3 loop: CASRTTGEETSYEQYF. CDR3 bases: TGTGCCAGTAGGACGACAGGCGAGGAGACCTCCTACGAGCAGTACTTC. The chain uses TRBV19 and TRBJ2-7; D perhaps matches TRBD1 (6 bases). Germline CDR1 LNHDA, CDR2 SQIVND (reference sequence). The CDR3 loop spans 16 amino acids. Trimming removed 6 bases at V and 0 bases at J, with 18 bases between.